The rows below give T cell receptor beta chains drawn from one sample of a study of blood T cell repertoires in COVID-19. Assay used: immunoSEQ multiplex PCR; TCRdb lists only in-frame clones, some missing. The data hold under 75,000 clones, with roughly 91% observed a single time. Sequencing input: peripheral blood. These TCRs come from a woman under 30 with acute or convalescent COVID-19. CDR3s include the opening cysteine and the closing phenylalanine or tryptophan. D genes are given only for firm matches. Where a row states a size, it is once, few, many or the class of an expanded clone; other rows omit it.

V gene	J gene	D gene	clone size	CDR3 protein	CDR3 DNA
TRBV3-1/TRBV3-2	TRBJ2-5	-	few	CASSQGFRTAFIQETQYF	TGTGCCAGCAGCCAAGGGTTTAGGACAGCTTTCATCCAAGAGACCCAGTACTTC
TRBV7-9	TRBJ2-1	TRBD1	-	CASSLGAGGIGNEQFF	TGTGCCAGCAGCTTGGGTGCAGGGGGCATTGGCAATGAGCAGTTCTTC
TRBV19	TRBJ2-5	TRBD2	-	CASSSGLAAFQETQYF	TGTGCCAGTAGTTCCGGACTAGCGGCCTTCCAAGAGACCCAGTACTTC
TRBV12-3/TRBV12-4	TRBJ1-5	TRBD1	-	CASSQGAGQPQHF	TGTGCCAGCAGCCAGGGGGCTGGTCAGCCCCAGCATTTT
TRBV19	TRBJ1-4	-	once	CASSIGGRDEKLFF	TGTGCCAGTAGTATAGGGGGCCGGGATGAAAAACTGTTTTTT
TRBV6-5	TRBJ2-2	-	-	CASSYSVWSTTGELFF	TGTGCCAGCAGTTACTCGGTTTGGTCTACCACCGGGGAGCTGTTTTTT
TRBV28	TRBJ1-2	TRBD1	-	CASTSGTGLMSGGYTF	TGTGCCAGCACATCCGGGACAGGGCTAATGTCAGGTGGCTACACCTTC
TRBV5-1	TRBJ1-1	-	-	CASSLDRSPTEAFF	TGCGCCAGCAGCCTTGACAGAAGCCCCACTGAAGCTTTCTTT
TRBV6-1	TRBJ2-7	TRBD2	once	CASSEWERGVPYEQYF	TGTGCCAGCAGTGAATGGGAGCGGGGGGTCCCCTACGAGCAGTACTTC
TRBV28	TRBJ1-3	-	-	CASSGAPGGGNTIYF	TGTGCCAGCAGTGGGGCGCCTGGAGGGGGAAACACCATATATTTT
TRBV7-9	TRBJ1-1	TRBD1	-	CASSLVDRDAEAFF	TGTGCCAGCAGCTTAGTAGACAGGGACGCTGAAGCTTTCTTT
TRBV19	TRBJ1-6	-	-	CASSPNNSPLHF	TGTGCCAGTAGTCCAAATAATTCACCCCTCCACTTT
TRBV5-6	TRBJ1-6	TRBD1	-	CASSLFGDRVRSPLHF	TGTGCCAGCAGCTTGTTTGGGGACAGGGTTCGTTCACCCCTCCACTTT
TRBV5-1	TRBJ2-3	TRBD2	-	CASSTGLAGGYTDTQYF	TGCGCCAGCAGCACCGGACTAGCGGGGGGGTACACAGATACGCAGTATTTT
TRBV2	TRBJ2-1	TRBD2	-	CARSPGLAPDEQFF	TGTGCCAGAAGTCCGGGACTAGCCCCGGATGAGCAGTTCTTC
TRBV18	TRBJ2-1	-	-	CASSLNRDYNEQFF	TGTGCCAGCTCACTTAACAGGGACTACAATGAGCAGTTCTTC
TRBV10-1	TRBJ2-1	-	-	CASKDKSSYNEQFF	TGCGCCAGCAAAGATAAGAGCTCCTACAATGAGCAGTTCTTC
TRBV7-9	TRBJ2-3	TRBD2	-	CASSLTSGGPDTQYF	TGTGCCAGCAGCTTGACTAGCGGGGGCCCAGATACGCAGTATTTT
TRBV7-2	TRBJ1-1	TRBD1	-	CASSSYAGTEQAFF	TGTGCCAGCAGCTCGTACGCAGGGACAGAGCAAGCTTTCTTT
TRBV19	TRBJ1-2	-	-	CASRKGSTNYGYTF	TGTGCCAGTAGGAAGGGGTCCACTAACTATGGCTACACCTTC
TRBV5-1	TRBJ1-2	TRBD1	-	CASSLDLGQRYGYTF	TGCGCCAGCAGCCTGGACCTGGGACAGCGCTATGGCTACACCTTC
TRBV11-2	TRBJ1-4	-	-	CASSSQPDEKLFF	TGTGCCAGCAGCTCCCAACCAGATGAAAAACTGTTTTTT
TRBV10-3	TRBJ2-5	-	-	CATQGGQETQYF	TGTGCCACACAGGGAGGGCAAGAGACCCAGTACTTC
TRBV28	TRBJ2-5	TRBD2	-	CASTSTGGLGETQYF	TGTGCCAGCACCTCCACGGGGGGTTTGGGAGAGACCCAGTACTTC
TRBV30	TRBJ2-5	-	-	CAWSQPAGIRKTQYF	TGTGCCTGGAGCCAGCCGGCAGGGATCAGGAAGACCCAGTACTTC
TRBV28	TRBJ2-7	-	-	CATTGTGDTLAGGSSYEQYF	TGTGCCACAACCGGGACAGGGGACACTCTAGCGGGGGGAAGCTCCTACGAGCAGTACTTC
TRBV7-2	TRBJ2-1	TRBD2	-	CASSLVVAGPYNEQFF	TGTGCCAGCAGCTTAGTGGTAGCGGGACCCTACAATGAGCAGTTCTTC
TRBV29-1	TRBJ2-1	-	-	CSETRQGYNEQFF	TGCAGCGAAACGCGCCAGGGGTACAATGAGCAGTTCTTC
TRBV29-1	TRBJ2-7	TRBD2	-	CSGGTTWEQYF	TGCAGCGGGGGGACTACATGGGAGCAGTACTTC
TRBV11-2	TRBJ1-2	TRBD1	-	CASSGGQGIGYTF	TGTGCCAGCAGCGGCGGACAGGGTATTGGCTACACCTTC
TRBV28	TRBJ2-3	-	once	CASSFVAGTDTQYF	TGTGCCAGCAGTTTTGTGGCAGGGACAGATACGCAGTATTTT
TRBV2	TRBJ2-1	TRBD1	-	CASSEVLDRDRGNEQFF	TGTGCCAGCAGTGAAGTGTTGGACCGGGACAGGGGTAATGAGCAGTTCTTC
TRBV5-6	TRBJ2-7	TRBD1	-	CASSWGDRDYEQYF	TGTGCCAGCAGCTGGGGGGACAGGGACTACGAGCAGTACTTC
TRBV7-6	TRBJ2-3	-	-	CASSLVGGLSTDTQYF	TGTGCCAGCAGCTTAGTTGGAGGACTCAGCACAGATACGCAGTATTTT
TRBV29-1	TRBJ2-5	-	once	CSGDIQETQYF	TGCAGCGGGGACATCCAAGAGACCCAGTACTTC
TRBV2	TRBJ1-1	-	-	CASIPNPGSNTEAFF	TGTGCCAGCATCCCGAATCCCGGGTCGAACACTGAAGCTTTCTTT
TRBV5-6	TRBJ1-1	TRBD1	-	CASSRYDRELGTEAFF	TGTGCCAGCTCGAGGTACGACAGGGAATTGGGCACTGAAGCTTTCTTT
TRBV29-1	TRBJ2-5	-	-	CSVAGLDGETQYF	TGCAGCGTTGCAGGGTTGGACGGAGAGACCCAGTACTTC
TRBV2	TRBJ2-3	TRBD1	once	CASRPTQGAPTDTQYF	TGTGCCAGCAGGCCGACACAGGGGGCGCCCACAGATACGCAGTATTTT
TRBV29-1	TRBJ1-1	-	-	CSVVRDLSNTEAFF	TGCAGCGTTGTCCGGGACTTATCGAACACTGAAGCTTTCTTT
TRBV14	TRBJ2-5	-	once	CASSPSTDRGYLETQYF	TGTGCCAGCAGCCCTTCGACAGATAGGGGATATTTAGAGACCCAGTACTTC
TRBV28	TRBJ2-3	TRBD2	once	CASIPSGETDTQYF	TGTGCCAGCATCCCTAGCGGGGAAACAGATACGCAGTATTTT
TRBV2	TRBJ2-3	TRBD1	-	CASTGTGGTDTQYF	TGTGCCAGCACCGGGACAGGGGGCACAGATACGCAGTATTTT
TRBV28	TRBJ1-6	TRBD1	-	CASSLSPLVGQGLNSPLHF	TGTGCCAGCAGTTTATCTCCGTTGGTGGGACAGGGACTTAATTCACCCCTCCACTTT
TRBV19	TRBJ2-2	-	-	CASSIVPPAGRTGELFF	TGTGCCAGTAGTATAGTTCCCCCAGCGGGCCGCACCGGGGAGCTGTTTTTT
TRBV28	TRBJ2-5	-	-	CASSAPPWETQYF	TGTGCCAGCAGTGCGCCACCTTGGGAGACCCAGTACTTC
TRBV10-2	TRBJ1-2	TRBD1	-	CASSDTSAGGLYGYTF	TGCGCCAGCAGTGACACCTCGGCAGGGGGTCTGTATGGCTACACCTTC
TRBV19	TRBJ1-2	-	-	CASSRAGTSSNYGYTF	TGTGCCAGTAGTAGAGCTGGGACATCTTCTAACTATGGCTACACCTTC
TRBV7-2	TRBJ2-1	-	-	CASSLAGLASYEQFF	TGTGCCAGCAGCTTAGCTGGGCTAGCTAGCTATGAGCAGTTCTTC
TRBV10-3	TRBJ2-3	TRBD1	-	CAISGTGTGGTDTQYF	TGTGCCATCAGTGGAACCGGGACAGGGGGCACAGATACGCAGTATTTT
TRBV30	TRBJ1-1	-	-	CAWSEGVGAFF	TGTGCCTGGAGTGAGGGGGTCGGAGCTTTCTTT
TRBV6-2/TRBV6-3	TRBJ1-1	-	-	CASSYRRTAEAFF	TGTGCCAGCAGTTACCGGAGAACGGCTGAAGCTTTCTTT
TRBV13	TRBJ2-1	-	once	CASSPGLLSYNEQFF	TGTGCCAGCAGCCCTGGACTGCTCTCCTACAATGAGCAGTTCTTC
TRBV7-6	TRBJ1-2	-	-	CASSSSPTGNYGYTF	TGTGCCAGCAGCTCTTCCCCGACGGGAAACTATGGCTACACCTTC
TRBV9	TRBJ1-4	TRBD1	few	CASSYTIGTGYEKLFF	TGTGCCAGCAGCTATACAATCGGGACAGGGTATGAAAAACTGTTTTTT